This is a list of T cell receptor beta chains from one sample in a study of blood T cells in healthy people across ages. A single record per CDR3 protein comes from TCRdb applying MiXCR to the 5' RACE reads. The sample gives some 1,500,000 distinct CDR3 sequences, 35% to 45% of which show up once; about 4.1% is in the top ten. Sequences were obtained from blood. These receptors all come from a woman in her late teens or twenties in good health. The CDR3 runs from the conserved cysteine through the conserved F or W. D genes are given only for firm matches. For some rows the clone size is stated as once, few or many, or as a class when expanded; others skip it.

-	TRBV19	TRBJ2-7	-	TGTGCCAGTAGATCTCCGGGCGGACCCAGTTCCTACGAGCAGTACTTC	CASRSPGGPSSYEQYF
-	TRBV7-2	TRBJ2-3	few	TGTGCCAGCAGAGCCCCCGGGGTGCCAGATACGCAGTATTTT	CASRAPGVPDTQYF
-	TRBV7-2	TRBJ1-2	-	TGTGCCAGCAGCCCCCGGGGCTTTGGTGGCTACACCTTC	CASSPRGFGGYTF
-	TRBV5-1	TRBJ1-1	-	TGCGCCAGCAGCCCCACACACGCGAACACTGAAGCTTTCTTT	CASSPTHANTEAFF
TRBD1	TRBV12-3/TRBV12-4	TRBJ1-5	few	TGTGCCAGCAGCCGCGGGACAGGTGGAAGCAATCAGCCCCAGCATTTT	CASSRGTGGSNQPQHF
-	TRBV20-1	TRBJ2-3	-	TGCAGTGCTAGAAGGTTCGCCGCAGATACGCAGTATTTT	CSARRFAADTQYF
TRBD2	TRBV29-1	TRBJ2-3	-	TGCAGCGTGAGGGGACTAGCGGGCCCCACAGATACGCAGTATTTT	CSVRGLAGPTDTQYF
-	TRBV14	TRBJ1-2	-	TGTGCCAGCAGCCAAGACCGACTATATGGCGACACCTTC	CASSQDRLYGDTF
-	TRBV11-2	TRBJ2-3	-	TGTGCCAGCAGCTTATTTTTACTAGGGGGAGGAGGCACAGATACGCAGTATTTT	CASSLFLLGGGGTDTQYF
-	TRBV19	TRBJ2-1	-	TGTGCCAGTACCGCTTACTCCGGGGGAGCAAACAATGAGCAGTTCTTC	CASTAYSGGANNEQFF
-	TRBV12-3/TRBV12-4	TRBJ2-3	-	TGTGCCAGCAGTCCCTACAGGGTGGGAGCAGATACGCAGTATTTT	CASSPYRVGADTQYF
TRBD2	TRBV6-4	TRBJ2-1	-	TGTGCCAGCAGTGACTCGCTAGCGGGGGGAGGTGAGCAGTTCTTC	CASSDSLAGGGEQFF
-	TRBV5-1	TRBJ1-1	-	TGCGCCAGCAGCTTGTCCCCAGGGTGGGACACTGAAGCTTTCTTT	CASSLSPGWDTEAFF
TRBD2	TRBV4-3	TRBJ2-1	few	TGCGCCAGCAGCCAAGGCGCGGGGGGGCCCAATGAGCAGTTCTTC	CASSQGAGGPNEQFF
-	TRBV6-2/TRBV6-3	TRBJ2-2	-	TGTGCCAGCAGTTACCCCGCACAGGGAATCGGGGAGCTGTTTTTT	CASSYPAQGIGELFF
-	TRBV29-1	TRBJ1-1	few	TGCAGCGTCGAGAGACGGTTGGGAGCTTTCTTT	CSVERRLGAFF
-	TRBV9	TRBJ2-3	few	TGTGCCAGCAGCCTCAGGGTCTCAGATACGCAGTATTTT	CASSLRVSDTQYF
TRBD1	TRBV7-9	TRBJ1-5	-	TGTGCCAGAGATACGGACAGGGGTCAGCCCCAGCATTTT	CARDTDRGQPQHF
-	TRBV24-1	TRBJ2-3	-	TGTGCCACCAGCGGCCGATCAGGGGTGCCAGATACGCAGTATTTT	CATSGRSGVPDTQYF
-	TRBV14	TRBJ2-2	-	TGTGCCAGCAGCCAAAAGGCCAGGGGAACCGGGGAGCTGTTTTTT	CASSQKARGTGELFF
TRBD1	TRBV13	TRBJ2-3	-	TGTGCCAGCAGCCCAAAGACAGGGATAGCCGCAGATACGCAGTATTTT	CASSPKTGIAADTQYF
TRBD2	TRBV12-3/TRBV12-4	TRBJ2-1	few	TGTGCCAGCAGTTTAAGGGCTAGCGGGAGGGTTGAGCAGTTCTTC	CASSLRASGRVEQFF
TRBD2	TRBV19	TRBJ2-1	-	TGTGCCAGTAATCCAGCGGGGGCCAACAATGAGCAGTTCTTC	CASNPAGANNEQFF
-	TRBV20-1	TRBJ2-7	-	TGCAGTGCTAGTGGCCGGGGTAGCTCCTACGAGCAGTACTTC	CSASGRGSSYEQYF
-	TRBV29-1	TRBJ2-3	few	TGCAGCGTACGTTCCCAGATTCGCGCAGATACGCAGTATTTT	CSVRSQIRADTQYF
-	TRBV20-1	TRBJ2-1	once	TGCAGTGCTGGGATACCCGGGAGCCCCTACAATGAGCAGTTCTTC	CSAGIPGSPYNEQFF
TRBD1	TRBV6-6	TRBJ1-2	-	TGTGCCAGCAGTTATGAGGGGGCGGATGGCTACACCTTC	CASSYEGADGYTF
TRBD2	TRBV5-1	TRBJ2-3	-	TGCGCCAGCAGCTTGGCCGGACTAGCGGGGGGAAGCACAGATACGCAGTATTTT	CASSLAGLAGGSTDTQYF
-	TRBV11-3	TRBJ1-1	once	TGTGCCAGCGGCGCTACGCCCACTGAAGCTTTCTTT	CASGATPTEAFF
TRBD2	TRBV29-1	TRBJ2-4	many	TGCAGCGTTAGGGGACTAGCGGAAAACATTCAGTACTTC	CSVRGLAENIQYF
TRBD1	TRBV28	TRBJ2-7	-	TGTGCCAGCAGGTACAGGGGGTCCTACGAGCAGTACTTC	CASRYRGSYEQYF
-	TRBV20-1	TRBJ2-3	-	TGCAGAGTCCCGGACGGGAGCACAGATACGCAGTATTTT	CRVPDGSTDTQYF
-	TRBV7-6	TRBJ1-6	few	TGTGCCAGCAGCCTCACAGGGATTTCACCCCTCCACTTT	CASSLTGISPLHF
-	TRBV27	TRBJ1-1	-	TGTGCCAGCAGTTTTAGAGAACCTGTGAACACTGAAGCTTTCTTT	CASSFREPVNTEAFF
-	TRBV29-1	TRBJ2-5	few	TGCAGCTGGGGTCGTGGGGGAGAGACCCAGTACTTC	CSWGRGGETQYF